This TCR beta chain was obtained from a study of cytomegalovirus exposure and HLA in healthy donors. Clones were read by immunoSEQ multiplex PCR, and TCRdb kept only the in-frame ones, dropping some. The top ten clones hold roughly 0.96% of a sample with 250,000 to 400,000 clones, roughly 87% of them seen once. The CDR3 spans 15 residues. The trim removed 6 bases at V and 5 bases at J, leaving 12 bases unmatched. Germline assignment: CDR1 LGHNT and CDR2 FRNRAP. The receptor was isolated from a man aged 25 to 45 in good health and CMV-seronegative. The gene calls are TRBV12-5 and TRBJ2-5, with 7 bases identical to TRBD1. The sequenced material came from PBMCs. The CDR3 here is CASGTFNRGMETQYF. Here the CDR3 DNA reads TGTGCTAGTGGGACCTTTAACAGGGGAATGGAGACCCAGTACTTC.